These 7 T cell receptor beta chains came from one sample sequenced in a study of T cell responses to AZD1222 COVID-19 vaccine. Sequencing used immunoSEQ multiplex PCR; TCRdb keeps in-frame clones, though not all of them. The sample lists about 150,000 clones; over 75% were seen once. The material sequenced was peripheral blood, taken on day 0 of AZD1222 vaccination. These TCRs come from an adult in good health.

The J gene is TRBJ2-7, the V gene TRBV27; no clear D. The CDR3 covers 15 residues. Trimming shortened V by 0 bases and J by 0 bases, and 9 bases separated the two germline ends. CDR1 and CDR2 (germline): MNHEY, SMNVEV (reference sequence). Written as DNA, the CDR3 is TGTGCCAGCAGTTTATCTGGCTGGAGCTCCTACGAGCAGTACTTC. Residues: CASSLSGWSSYEQYF.

The V call is TRBV6-5, the J call TRBJ2-7, with TRBD2 identical over 10 bases. Trimming removed 9 bases from V and 3 bases from J; junction bases left unmatched: 8. The CDR3 extends over 14 amino acids. Germline CDR1 and CDR2: MNHEY and SVGAGI. The CDR3 loop is CASFSGRPRYEQYF. Written as DNA, the CDR3 is TGTGCCAGTTTTAGCGGGAGGCCGCGCTACGAGCAGTACTTC.

The CDR3: CASSQGALDWGEQYF. DNA for the CDR3: TGCGCCAGCAGCCAGGGAGCGCTGGACTGGGGCGAGCAGTACTTC. The chain carries TRBV4-1 and TRBJ2-7, with D possibly TRBD2 on 5 matching bases. The V and J ends lost 3 bases and 6 bases respectively, with 18 bases between them. Per germline, CDR1 MGHRA and CDR2 YSYEKL. The CDR3 spans 15 residues.

This sequence joins TRBV28 and TRBJ1-2, with a possible D match to TRBD1 (6 bases). Germline lookup yields CDR1 MDHEN and CDR2 SYDVKM. The CDR3 length is 18 residues. V dropped 5 bases and J dropped 4 bases, with 26 bases sitting between them. The CDR3 loop reads CASSPSPPGARVGYGYTF. The CDR3 nucleotides are TGTGCCAGCAGTCCATCCCCTCCGGGGGCGCGAGTCGGCTATGGCTACACCTTC.

The chain joins TRBV9 to TRBJ2-2; D is undetermined. The V end lost 1 base, the J end lost 3 bases, and 13 bases lay between the germline ends. The CDR3 has 16 amino acids. Germline V lookup: CDR1 SGDLS, CDR2 YYNGEE. As DNA, the CDR3 is TGTGCCAGCAGCGTATTTAGTGGGCCGGACACCGGGGAGCTGTTTTTT. It yields the protein CASSVFSGPDTGELFF.

V is TRBV28 and J is TRBJ2-3, with D maybe TRBD2 (7 bases). With 6 bases removed from V and 2 bases from J, the gap between germline ends came to 15 bases. Germline CDR1 is MDHEN and CDR2 is SYDVKM. The CDR3 is made up of 15 amino acids. The CDR3 loop reads CASSEGGIHTDTQYF. The CDR3 nucleotides are TGTGCCAGCAGCGAGGGGGGGATTCACACAGATACGCAGTATTTT.

The rearrangement uses TRBV5-8 and TRBJ1-2; D unresolved. The CDR3 has 16 amino acids. V lost 2 bases and J 1 base, leaving 15 bases between the germline ends. The germline CDR1 and CDR2 sequences are SGHTS and YDEGEE. CDR3 in amino acids: CASSLASGGFNYGYTF. In DNA form, the CDR3 reads TGTGCCAGCAGCTTAGCGTCAGGCGGATTTAACTATGGCTACACCTTC.